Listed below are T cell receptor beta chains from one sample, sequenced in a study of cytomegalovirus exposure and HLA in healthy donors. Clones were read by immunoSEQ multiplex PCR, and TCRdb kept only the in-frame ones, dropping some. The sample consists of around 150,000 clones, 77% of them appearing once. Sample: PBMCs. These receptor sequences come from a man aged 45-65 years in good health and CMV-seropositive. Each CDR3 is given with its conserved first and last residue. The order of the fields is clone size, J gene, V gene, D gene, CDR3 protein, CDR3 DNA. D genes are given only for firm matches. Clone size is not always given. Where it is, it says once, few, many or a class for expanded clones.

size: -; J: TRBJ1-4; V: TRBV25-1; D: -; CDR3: CASTPGGEKLFF; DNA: TGTGCCAGCACGCCCGGCGGTGAAAAACTGTTTTTT
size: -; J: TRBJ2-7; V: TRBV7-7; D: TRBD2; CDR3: CASSTGEGNEQYF; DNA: TGTGCTAGCAGTACGGGGGAGGGCAACGAGCAGTACTTC
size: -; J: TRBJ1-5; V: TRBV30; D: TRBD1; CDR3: CAWDRDRGGNQPQHF; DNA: TGTGCCTGGGACCGGGACAGGGGGGGCAATCAGCCCCAGCATTTT
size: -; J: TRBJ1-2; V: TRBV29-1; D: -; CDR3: CSVEPRNYGYTF; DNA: TGCAGCGTAGAACCTAGGAACTATGGCTACACCTTC
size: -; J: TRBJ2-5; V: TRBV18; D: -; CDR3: CASSPPGGVETQYF; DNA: TGTGCCAGCTCACCACCAGGGGGTGTAGAGACCCAGTACTTC
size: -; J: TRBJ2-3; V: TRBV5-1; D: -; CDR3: CASSFNGQSTDTQYF; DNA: TGCGCCAGCAGCTTCAATGGACAGAGCACAGATACGCAGTATTTT
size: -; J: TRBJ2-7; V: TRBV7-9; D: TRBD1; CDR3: CASSSIGTAVSYEQYF; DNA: TGTGCCAGCAGCTCAATAGGGACAGCAGTCTCCTACGAGCAGTACTTC
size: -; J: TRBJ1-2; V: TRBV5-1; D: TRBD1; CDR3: CASSSGTEGYGYTF; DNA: TGCGCCAGCAGCTCCGGGACAGAGGGCTATGGCTACACCTTC
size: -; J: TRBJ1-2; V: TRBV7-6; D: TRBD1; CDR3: CASSSPGTGRNGYTF; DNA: TGTGCCAGCAGCTCTCCCGGGACAGGGCGGAATGGCTACACCTTC
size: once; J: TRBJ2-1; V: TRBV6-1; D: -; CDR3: CASKTDLVRVHEQFF; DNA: TGTGCCAGCAAAACGGATTTGGTCAGGGTCCATGAGCAGTTCTTC
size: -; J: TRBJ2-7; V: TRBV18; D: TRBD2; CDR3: CASSPRGAGGLVLEQYF; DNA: TGTGCCAGCTCACCACGGGGAGCGGGGGGGCTCGTTCTCGAGCAGTACTTC
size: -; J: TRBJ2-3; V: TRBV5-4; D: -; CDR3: CASSLAGNRHTDTQYF; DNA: TGTGCCAGCAGCTTGGCCGGGAATAGGCACACAGATACGCAGTATTTT